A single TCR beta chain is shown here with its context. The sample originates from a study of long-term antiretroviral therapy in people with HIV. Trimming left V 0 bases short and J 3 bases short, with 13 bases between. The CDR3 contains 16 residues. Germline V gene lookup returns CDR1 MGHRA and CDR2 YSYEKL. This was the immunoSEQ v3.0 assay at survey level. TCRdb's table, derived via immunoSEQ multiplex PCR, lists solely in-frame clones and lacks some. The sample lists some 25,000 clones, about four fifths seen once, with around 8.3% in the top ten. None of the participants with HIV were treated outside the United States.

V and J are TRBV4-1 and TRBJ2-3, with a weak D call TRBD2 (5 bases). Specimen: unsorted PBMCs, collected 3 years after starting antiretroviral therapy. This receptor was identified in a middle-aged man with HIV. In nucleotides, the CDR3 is TGCGCCAGCAGCCAAGAGGGGATCATAGCGACAGATACGCAGTATTTT. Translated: CASSQEGIIATDTQYF.